The 31 T cell receptor beta chains presented below share a single source sample, sequenced in a study of tumor-infiltrating lymphocytes in primary liver carcinoma. Without any cell sorting, roughly 18-34 mg of bulk tissue yielded co-extracted RNA and DNA. Synthesis of TCR beta cDNA was carried out from 500 ng total RNA with a constant-region primer. Each TCR beta library was derived from three nested multiplex PCR rounds that employed slightly modified ARM-PCR. Amplification in the first two PCR rounds was performed using TRBV1-TRBV30 forward primers and a C-beta reverse primer for 9 to 11 cycles each. In TCRdb, the multiplex PCR reads were re-called with MiXCR into one record per CDR3 protein. The sample records some 30,000 distinct CDR3 sequences, approximately 76% being singletons. Sequences were obtained from liver tumor tissue from sampling region 3. Subset reported: tumor region T3, left-lateral pole. These receptors all stem from a woman aged 25 to 45 with primary liver carcinoma and hepatitis B virus infection.

With regard to this clonotype: A much larger clonotype is one base distant, so this may be a read error. The V gene is TRBV11-2, the J gene TRBJ1-2, with D possibly being TRBD1 (6 bases). The CDR3 is 14 amino acids. Germline assignment: CDR1 SGHAT and CDR2 FQNNGV. The V end lost 5 bases, the J end lost 4 bases, and 14 bases lay between the germline ends. DNA of the CDR3: TGTGCCAGCAGCGGGGACATTGTCATCTATGGCTACACCTTC. This encodes CASSGDIVIYGYTF.

The rearrangement joins TRBV11-2 to TRBJ2-4; possible D gene TRBD2, 6 bases. The CDR3 runs 14 residues. CDR1 is SGHAT and CDR2 is FQNNGV in the germline V gene. The V end was cut by 3 bases, the J end by 4 bases, with 10 bases between. CDR3 protein: CASSLGGPKNIQYF. DNA for the CDR3: TGTGCCAGCAGCTTGGGGGGTCCGAAAAACATTCAGTACTTC. The full variable domain, completed using reference TRBV11-2 and TRBJ2-4, is EAGVAQSPRYKIIEKRQSVAFWCNPISGHATLYWYQQILGQGPKLLIQFQNNGVVDDSQLPKDRFSAERLKGVDSTLKIQPAKLEDSAVYLCASSLGGPKNIQYFGAGTRLSVL.

Relative to its sample, this clonotype is medium-sized (0.01 to 0.1%). The J gene is TRBJ1-4, the V gene TRBV14, with D unresolved. There are 14 residues in the CDR3. V was trimmed by 4 bases and J by 4 bases, leaving 10 bases between them. Germline CDR1 reads SGHDN; CDR2 reads FVKESK. The DNA of the CDR3 is TGTGCCAGCAGCCGAAGACGGAATAATGAAAAACTGTTTTTT. It is translated as CASSRRRNNEKLFF.

To note about this clonotype: A read error may account for a junction end that differs from germline. The genes are TRBV11-3 and TRBJ2-3; the D gene is possibly TRBD2 (6 bases). CDR1 and CDR2 (germline): SGHNT, YENEEA. This CDR3 has 17 residues. The CDR3 region is CANSFGFGSGLTDTQYF. The CDR3 coding sequence is TGTGCCAACAGCTTCGGATTCGGTAGCGGCCTCACAGATACGCAGTATTTT.

This clonotype appeared a few times. A junction boundary mismatches the germline segment, possibly from a read error. This rearrangement joins TRBV29-1 to TRBJ1-2; 7 bases align to TRBD1. Germline loops: CDR1 SQVTM, CDR2 ANQGSEA. CDR3 length equals 16 residues. CDR3 nucleotides: TGCAGCGTTGACCCGCGGACAGGATTCATCTCCTATGGTTACACCTTC. As protein: CSVDPRTGFISYGYTF.

About this clonotype: Possible read error: a much larger clone is one base away. The chain has TRBV11-2 and TRBJ2-5; 14 nucleotides match TRBD2. The J segment lost 10 bases and the V segment lost 5 bases, leaving 9 bases of the junction unmatched. The CDR3 is 15 amino acids. The germline V gene has CDR1 SGHAT and CDR2 FQNNGV. In nucleotides, the CDR3 is TGTGCCAGCAGCGCATCCGGGACTAGCGGGGGAAGCCAGTACTTC. It yields the protein CASSASGTSGGSQYF.

This clonotype was seen many times. The CDR3 DNA is TGTGCCAGCAGCGGGGGACAGGGGGCGCATACCTTC. Amino acids: CASSGGQGAHTF. J is TRBJ1-2 and V is TRBV5-6, with 12 positions matching TRBD1. Germline trimming cut 4 bases from V and 14 bases from J; bases unmatched to any gene: 6. Per germline, CDR1 SGHDT and CDR2 YYEEEE. The CDR3 has 12 amino acids.

On this clonotype itself: The junction departs from germline at one end; a sequencing error may be responsible. The chain joins TRBV11-1 to TRBJ2-7; TRBD1 aligns across 9 bases. Per the germline V gene, CDR1 is SGHAT and CDR2 is FQDESV (reference sequence). CDR3 length: 15 residues. The CDR3 DNA sequence: TGTGCCAGCAGCCCACGACAGGGGGAGGGGTACGGGCAGTACTTC. This encodes CASSPRQGEGYGQYF.

Points on this clonotype: A junction boundary mismatches the germline segment, possibly from a read error. V gene TRBV6-5 combines with J gene TRBJ2-1; 10 nucleotides align to TRBD1. CDR3 size: 15 residues. CDR1 is MNHEY, CDR2 SVGAGI, per germline. The CDR3 protein is CTSSYGQGVFNEQFF. The CDR3 region has the DNA TGTACCAGCAGTTATGGACAGGGGGTGTTTAATGAGCAGTTCTTC.

As regards this clonotype: A clone one base away is much larger, so this may be a read error. CDR3 in amino acids: CASSYSPVPDTEALF. Written as DNA, the CDR3 is TGTGCCAGCAGTTACTCCCCGGTTCCGGACACTGAAGCTCTCTTT. This chain links TRBV6-5 with TRBJ1-1; a possible D gene is TRBD1 (5 bases). The CDR3 spans 15 residues. Germline CDR1 and CDR2: MNHEY and SVGAGI.

Of note for this clonotype: One end of the junction is discordant with germline, which a read error may explain. The chain couples TRBV6-6 to TRBJ1-5; D may be TRBD1 (6 bases). The CDR3 runs 16 residues. Germline V CDR1 and CDR2: MNHNY, SVGAGI (reference sequence). The CDR3 region has the DNA TGTGTCAGCAGGGGCACCAAACAGGAGTTGAATCAGCCCCAGCATTTT. Amino acids: CVSRGTKQELNQPQHF.

Turning to this clonotype: One end of the junction fails to match germline, which may point to a read error. The chain links TRBV11-1 to TRBJ2-2; TRBD2 is a possible D gene (6 bases). Per germline, CDR1 SGHAT and CDR2 FQDESV (reference sequence). The CDR3 runs to 16 residues. The CDR3 DNA reads as TGTGCCAGCAGCATAATGGGGGGTACGAACACCGGGAAGCTGTTTTTT. It specifies CASSIMGGTNTGKLFF.

This clonotype was detected many times. DNA for the CDR3: TGTGCCAGCAGCCCCTTCGACAGGGTGGCTGGCTACACCTTC. Its protein is CASSPFDRVAGYTF. The chain links TRBV5-4 to TRBJ1-2; 7 nucleotides align to TRBD1. This CDR3 comprises 14 residues. Germline values: CDR1 SGHNT, CDR2 YYREEE (reference sequence). Unmatched junction bases numbered 10, after V lost 4 bases and J lost 7 bases.

This clonotype has only one observation. An end of the junction differs from the germline gene, which may be a read error. This chain connects TRBV11-2 to TRBJ2-3, with 7 bases that match TRBD1. This CDR3 spans 16 amino acids. CDR1 is SGHAT, CDR2 FQNNGV, per germline. This CDR3 is CVSSRTRQGREDTQYF. DNA for the CDR3: TGTGTCAGCAGCCGGACGCGACAGGGAAGGGAGGATACGCAGTATTTT.

As regards this clonotype: The conserved phenylalanine or tryptophan normally closing the CDR3 is absent here, so this likely arose from a read error. In nucleotides, the CDR3 is TGTACCAGCAGGAGAACTCACTTGGGTGAGCAGTTCTCC. Translated, it gives CTSRRTHLGEQFS. The chain recombines TRBV28 with TRBJ2-1; unclear D gene. The CDR3 consists of 13 residues. CDR1 is MDHEN and CDR2 is SYDVKM in the germline V gene.

This clonotype was detected ten times or more. Germline is not matched at one junction end, which may reflect a read error. V gene TRBV11-2 combines with J gene TRBJ2-5, with TRBD2 as a possible D gene (6 bases). The CDR3 totals 16 residues. Looked up from germline, CDR1 is SGHAT and CDR2 is FQNNGV. The CDR3 here is CASRSRDSAHQEAQYF. CDR3 nucleotide sequence: TGTGCCAGCAGATCCCGGGACTCGGCCCACCAAGAGGCCCAGTACTTC.

The chain recombines TRBV6-5 with TRBJ2-5; 8 nucleotides agree with TRBD1. Germline trimming cut 10 bases from V and 7 bases from J; bases unmatched to any gene: 11. The CDR3 covers 13 residues. Germline lookup yields CDR1 MNHEY and CDR2 SVGAGI. This CDR3 is CANNTVRGLTQYF. Written as DNA, the CDR3 is TGTGCCAACAATACCGTCAGGGGGCTGACCCAGTACTTC.

With regard to this clonotype: The junction and the germline gene differ at one end; a read error may be behind it. The rearrangement joins TRBV11-2 to TRBJ2-5, with a weak D call TRBD1 (6 bases). Germline CDR1 reads SGHAT; CDR2 reads FQNNGV. The length of the CDR3 is 14 residues. Here the CDR3 reads CASSSRGSLETQYF. The CDR3 DNA sequence: TGCGCCAGCAGCTCGAGGGGGAGCCTAGAGACCCAGTACTTC.

This chain uses TRBV11-2 with TRBJ2-1, with 8 bases matching TRBD2. Germline CDR1 reads SGHAT; CDR2 reads FQNNGV. V was clipped by 7 bases and J by 9 bases; unmatched bases: 14. This CDR3 spans 15 amino acids. The CDR3 is CASNLVSGSVSEQFF. The CDR3 bases are TGTGCCAGCAATTTAGTGAGCGGGAGTGTGAGTGAGCAGTTCTTC.

This clonotype was seen ten or more times. The CDR3 does not close with the conserved phenylalanine or tryptophan, likely indicating a read error. This chain links TRBV10-3 with TRBJ2-2; a weak D match, TRBD1 (6 bases). V lost 4 bases and J 5 bases, leaving 14 bases between the germline ends. CDR3 length: 15 amino acids. The V gene's germline CDR1 is ENHRY and CDR2 SYGVKD. This CDR3 reads CAISGRTVGTGELFL. CDR3 nucleotides: TGTGCCATCAGTGGGAGGACAGTTGGTACCGGGGAGCTGTTTCTT.

The chain recombines TRBV10-3 with TRBJ2-1, with D perhaps matching TRBD2 (6 bases). Trimming took off 0 bases at V and 11 bases at J, with 20 bases between the two ends. There are 16 residues in the CDR3. The V gene's germline CDR1 is ENHRY and CDR2 SYGVKD. In nucleotides, the CDR3 is TGTGCCATCAGTGAGTCGGCAACGGGAGCCTACAACAAGCAGTTCTTC. It codes for CAISESATGAYNKQFF.

In regard to this clonotype: Compared with germline, one end of the junction differs, possibly owing to a read error. The chain employs TRBV28 and TRBJ1-1; D remains ambiguous. Germline CDR1 and CDR2: MDHEN and SYDVKM. The CDR3 is made up of 15 amino acids. This CDR3 reads CASSLYRGGNAEAFF. The CDR3 DNA reads TGTGCCAGCAGTTTATACCGGGGTGGGAACGCTGAAGCTTTCTTT. The full variable domain, in which reference TRBV28 and TRBJ1-1 provide the parts outside the CDR3, is DVKVTQSSRYLVKRTGEKVFLECVQDMDHENMFWYRQDPGLGLRLIYFSYDVKMKEKGDIPEGYSVSREKKERFSLILESASTNQTSMYLCASSLYRGGNAEAFFGQGTRLTVV.

On this clonotype: At one of its ends the junction is not consistent with the germline gene, which may arise from a read error. The chain couples TRBV2 to TRBJ1-1; D not certain. The CDR3 length is 14 residues. CDR1 is SNHLY and CDR2 is FYNNEI in the germline V gene. CDR3: CASSECQLNTEAFF. In DNA, the CDR3 is TGTGCCAGCAGTGAATGCCAACTGAATACTGAAGCTTTCTTT. The full variable domain, completed using reference TRBV2 and TRBJ1-1, is EPEVTQTPSHQVTQMGQEVILRCVPISNHLYFYWYRQILGQKVEFLVSFYNNEISEKSEIFDDQFSVERPDGSNFTLKIRSTKLEDSAMYFCASSECQLNTEAFFGQGTRLTVV.

Notes on this clonotype: Given a much more abundant clone one base away, this may be a read error. In this CDR3 the conserved last residue, phenylalanine or tryptophan, is missing, so a read error is likely. The DNA is left out, because the CDR3 cannot be placed on it with certainty; the CDR3 is given as TCRdb lists it. J is TRBJ2-1 and V is TRBV7-8; the table calls TRBD2, which could not be checked here. Germline CDR1 SGHVS, CDR2 FQNEAQ. Both ends counted, the CDR3 spans 15 residues. The chain's CDR3 is CASSFSSATYNEQLI.

This clonotype was seen ten or more times. This chain connects TRBV10-3 to TRBJ2-3, with D possibly TRBD2 on 6 matching bases. V was clipped by 11 bases and J by 1 base, with 16 bases between them. The CDR3 is made up of 14 amino acids. CDR1 ENHRY and CDR2 SYGVKD come from the germline V gene. The CDR3 reads CACGGEQGTDTQYF. CDR3 nucleotides: TGTGCCTGCGGCGGGGAGCAGGGCACAGATACGCAGTATTTT.

Notes on this clonotype: The junction shows a germline mismatch at one end, possibly a read error. This chain uses TRBV4-1 with TRBJ2-7; the D gene is possibly TRBD1 (6 bases). CDR1 MGHRA and CDR2 YSYEKL come from the germline V gene. This CDR3 has 16 amino acids. CDR3 residues: CASGQDPRNRVHEHYF. In nucleotides, the CDR3 is TGCGCCAGCGGCCAAGATCCCCGGAACAGGGTCCATGAGCATTACTTC.

Comments on this clonotype: An end of the junction does not agree with germline; a read error may underlie this. The CDR3 protein is CASRQSSSGSISYNEQFF. The CDR3 nucleotides are TGCGCCAGCAGACAGTCCTCTAGCGGGAGTATATCCTATAATGAGCAGTTCTTC. The chain couples TRBV5-1 to TRBJ2-1, with TRBD2 matching 10 bases. The CDR3 is made up of 18 amino acids. From germline, CDR1 is SGHRS and CDR2 YFSETQ.

The chain joins TRBV29-1 to TRBJ1-1; 11 bases align to TRBD1. The trim removed 7 bases at V and 7 bases at J, leaving 14 bases unmatched. This CDR3 is 15 amino acids long. Germline lookup yields CDR1 SQVTM and CDR2 ANQGSEA. This CDR3 reads CSAGRTGGPSIEAFF. CDR3 bases: TGCAGCGCGGGGAGGACAGGGGGCCCGAGCATTGAAGCTTTCTTT.

Turning to this clonotype: This likely comes from a read error, as the CDR3 has no conserved phenylalanine or tryptophan at its end. The limits of the CDR3 on the DNA are not certain, so only TCRdb's listed CDR3 is given. The CDR3 region is CASSYPSRGETEYS. The chain carries TRBV6-5 and TRBJ2-5; the DNA was not compared with TRBD1, the D call given in the table. Ends included, the CDR3 has 14 residues. CDR1 and CDR2 from the germline V gene are MNHEY and SVGAGI.

This clonotype was recorded many times. The chain joins TRBV11-2 to TRBJ1-1; unclear D gene. CDR3 length equals 15 residues. Germline assignment: CDR1 SGHAT and CDR2 FQNNGV. Trimming took 0 bases from V and 0 from J, leaving 8 bases between them. CDR3 nucleotides: TGTGCCAGCAGCTTAGATCCTTCAATGAACACTGAAGCTTTCTTT. This codes for CASSLDPSMNTEAFF.

In regard to this clonotype: A much larger clone is a single base away; this may be a read error. The chain carries TRBV11-2 and TRBJ2-1; D gene unclear. Germline CDR1 reads SGHAT; CDR2 reads FQNNGV. CDR3 length equals 15 residues. CDR3 sequence reads: CACSLARQPGNEQFF. CDR3 in DNA: TGTGCCTGCAGCTTAGCTCGCCAGCCCGGCAATGAGCAGTTCTTC.